This TCR beta chain was identified during a study of OX40 agonist ivuxolimab in advanced cancers. In the study overall: Each dose-escalation patient presented with hepatocellular carcinoma, melanoma, renal cell or head and neck cancer.

The length of the CDR3 is 16 residues. Between the trimmed V and J ends, which lost 1 base and 0 bases, there was a span of 10 bases. The germline CDR1 and CDR2 sequences are SGHVS and FNYEAQ. In the case of this clone: What it binds is not known.

Profiling relied on immunoSEQ multiplex PCR, and the TCRdb table lists in-frame clones only, not all of them. The data show tens of thousands of clones, with 88% seen just once and approximately 53% held by the top ten. Study-level findings and limits: Both CD4+ and CD8+ T cell populations in blood had undergone clonal expansion by week 6 at 0.1 to 3.0 mg/kg.

Researchers took blood at baseline, on cycle 4 day 1, and on cycle 7 day 1. Sequenced here: CD4+ or CD8+ T cells sorted from blood, sampled in a trial of the OX40 agonist ivuxolimab. The sequence was obtained from an adult with an advanced solid tumor such as melanoma, head and neck, liver or kidney cancer. This chain links TRBV7-6 with TRBJ1-3; D is ambiguous. CDR3 nucleotide sequence: TGTGCCAGCAGCTTAGTAGACGGTGGCTCTGGAAACACCATATATTTT. Amino acid sequence: CASSLVDGGSGNTIYF.